The 11 T cell receptor beta chains listed next were all sequenced from one sample in a study of blood T cells in healthy people across ages. The use of a sample-barcoded 5' primer and a J-beta primer mix characterized a second PCR of roughly 7 to 11 cycles. TCRdb redid the calling of the 5' RACE reads with MiXCR, one entry per CDR3 protein. The repertoire holds around 1,600,000 distinct CDR3 sequences, less than 45% seen once, with about 4% in the top ten. The sequencing input was blood. The receptors were gathered from a woman under 30 in good health.

V and J are TRBV7-6 and TRBJ2-7, with D unresolved. Germline V lookup: CDR1 SGHVS, CDR2 FNYEAQ. V was clipped by 1 base and J by 6 bases, with 10 bases between them. This CDR3 is 13 amino acids long. CDR3 bases: TGTGCCAGCAGCTTAGATGAGAGGCTCGAGCAGTACTTC. Translated: CASSLDERLEQYF.

This chain joins TRBV25-1 and TRBJ2-7; TRBD2 is a possible D gene (5 bases). CDR3 length: 14 residues. Germline values: CDR1 MGHDK, CDR2 SYGVNS. V was trimmed by 4 bases and J by 7 bases, leaving 17 bases between them. DNA of the CDR3: TGTGCCAGCAGTGTGATGGGAGATTACAATGAGCAGTACTTC. Its translation: CASSVMGDYNEQYF.

This chain connects TRBV5-1 to TRBJ2-5; the D is unclear. Germline CDR1 is SGHRS and CDR2 is YFSETQ. CDR3 length: 15 amino acids. Trimming took 0 bases from V and 2 from J, leaving 11 bases between them. For the CDR3, the DNA is TGCGCCAGCAGCTTGGGAGGATTACTTCAAGAGACCCAGTACTTC. It yields the protein CASSLGGLLQETQYF.

This clonotype has a handful of counts. J is TRBJ1-5 and V is TRBV7-9; unclear D gene. Germline V gives CDR1 SEHNR, CDR2 FQNEAQ (reference sequence). This CDR3 spans 11 amino acids. V was trimmed by 5 bases and J by 9 bases, leaving 8 bases between them. DNA of the CDR3: TGTGCCAGCAGCCGGGAAGGGCCCCAGCATTTT. Protein sequence: CASSREGPQHF.

V usage is TRBV20-1 and J usage is TRBJ2-1; 11 positions agree with TRBD2. The V segment lost 4 bases and the J segment 10 bases; nucleotides outside the gene matches: 9. This CDR3 has 14 residues. CDR1 DFQATT and CDR2 SNEGSKA come from the germline V gene (reference sequence). The CDR3 DNA reads TGCAGTGCTACAGTAGCGGGAGGGCCGGGGGAGCAGTTCTTC. Protein: CSATVAGGPGEQFF.

This clonotype has a count of ten or more. The chain joins TRBV5-1 to TRBJ2-5, with 11 bases aligning to TRBD2. Germline V lookup: CDR1 SGHRS, CDR2 YFSETQ. The J segment lost 3 bases and the V segment lost 4 bases, leaving 2 bases of the junction unmatched. This CDR3 has 14 amino acids. In nucleotides, the CDR3 is TGCGCCAGCAGCCAGGGACTAGCGGAAGAGACCCAGTACTTC. It encodes CASSQGLAEETQYF. The entire variable domain, with the rest obtained from reference TRBV5-1 and TRBJ2-5, is as follows: KAGVTQTPRYLIKTRGQQVTLSCSPISGHRSVSWYQQTPGQGLQFLFEYFSETQRNKGNFPGRFSGRQFSNSRSEMNVSTLELGDSALYLCASSQGLAEETQYFGPGTRLLVL.

This clonotype was seen a single time. The rearrangement uses TRBV5-6 and TRBJ2-7; D is unresolved. The CDR3 is made up of 15 amino acids. V lost 0 bases and J 4 bases, leaving 14 bases between the germline ends. Germline CDR1 is SGHDT and CDR2 is YYEEEE. In DNA, the CDR3 is TGTGCCAGCAGCTTGGGTAGCATGGACCCTTACGAGCAGTACTTC. The encoded protein is CASSLGSMDPYEQYF.

The chain recombines TRBV10-3 with TRBJ2-5; 11 bases agree with TRBD1. TRBJ2-7 matches the DNA end more closely, so the J call is doubtful. The CDR3 is 14 amino acids. In germline, CDR1 is ENHRY, CDR2 SYGVKD. The CDR3 coding sequence is TGTGCCATCATGCGGGACAGGGGGTTCGACGAGCAGTACTTC. Translating it yields CAIMRDRGFDEQYF.

On this clonotype itself: Mismatch with germline at one junction end may stem from a read error. The chain uses TRBV24-1 and TRBJ2-3; no definite D call. The length of the CDR3 is 13 residues. CDR1 is KGHDR, CDR2 SFDVKD, per germline. The CDR3 sequence is CVTSDPPTDTQYF. The CDR3 region has the DNA TGTGTCACCAGTGACCCTCCCACAGATACGCAGTATTTT.

This chain's CDR3 is CASSSAHFAAGNTIYF. CDR3 in DNA: TGTGCCAGCAGCTCGGCACACTTCGCGGCTGGAAACACCATATATTTT. The chain links TRBV5-8 to TRBJ1-3; D is uncertain. The germline V gene encodes CDR1 SGHTS and CDR2 YDEGEE. The V end was cut by 3 bases, the J end by 2 bases, with 15 bases between. This CDR3 is built from 16 residues.

This clonotype showed up just a few times. The J gene is TRBJ1-5, the V gene TRBV24-1; 8 bases line up with TRBD1. Germline CDR1 reads KGHDR; CDR2 reads SFDVKD. This CDR3 is built from 15 residues. With 4 bases clipped from V and 6 bases from J, the junction kept 7 bases outside the gene matches. In nucleotides, the CDR3 is TGTGCCACCAGTGACCCCGGACAGGGTGGTCAGCCCCAGCATTTT. Its translation is CATSDPGQGGQPQHF.